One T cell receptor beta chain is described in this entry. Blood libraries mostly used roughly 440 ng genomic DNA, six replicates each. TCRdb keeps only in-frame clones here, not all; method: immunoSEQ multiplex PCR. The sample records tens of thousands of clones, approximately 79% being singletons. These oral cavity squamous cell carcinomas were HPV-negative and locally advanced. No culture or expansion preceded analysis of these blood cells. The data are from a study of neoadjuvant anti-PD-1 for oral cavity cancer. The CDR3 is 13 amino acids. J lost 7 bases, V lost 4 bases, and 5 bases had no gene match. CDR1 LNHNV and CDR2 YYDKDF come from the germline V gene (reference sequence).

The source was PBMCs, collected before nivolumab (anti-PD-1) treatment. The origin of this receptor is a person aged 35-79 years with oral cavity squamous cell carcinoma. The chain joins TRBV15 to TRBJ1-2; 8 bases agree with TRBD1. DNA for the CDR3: TGTGCCACCAGCATTCGGACAGGGAGTGGCTACACCTTC. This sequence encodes CATSIRTGSGYTF.